The rows below give T cell receptor beta chains drawn from one sample of a study of blood T cell repertoires in COVID-19. The repertoire was sequenced with immunoSEQ multiplex PCR; TCRdb's copy has only in-frame clones and lacks some. The sample lists roughly 240,000 clones, roughly 79% occurring once. The sequenced sample consisted of peripheral blood. These receptors all come from an elderly woman with acute or convalescent COVID-19. Each CDR3 is given with its conserved first and last residue. D genes are given only for firm matches. A clone size is listed for some rows: how often the clone was seen (once, few, many), or a class if it is expanded.

TRBJ1-6,TRBV4-3,.,.,TGCGCCAGCAGCGCTACAGGGTTCTCCTATAATTCACCCCTCCACTTT,CASSATGFSYNSPLHF
TRBJ1-6,TRBV28,.,.,TGTGCCAGCAGTTTAAGGACAGTTATACTCTATAATTCACCCCTCCACTTT,CASSLRTVILYNSPLHF
TRBJ2-1,TRBV6-2/TRBV6-3,once,TRBD2,TGTGCCAGCAGTTACGCGGGAGCCTACAATGAGCAGTTCTTC,CASSYAGAYNEQFF
TRBJ1-1,TRBV7-8,.,.,TGTGCCAGCAGCGACAGGACAGTTGAAGCTTTCTTT,CASSDRTVEAFF
TRBJ2-2,TRBV19,.,TRBD2,TGTGCCAGTAGGAATCCCGGGACTAGCGGGAGGACGAACACCGGGGAGCTGTTTTTT,CASRNPGTSGRTNTGELFF
TRBJ2-2,TRBV28,.,.,TGTGCCAGCAGTTTGGGGGGATCCCTCACCGGGGAGCTGTTTTTT,CASSLGGSLTGELFF
TRBJ2-3,TRBV9,once,.,TGTGCCAGCAGCCAGAGCGCAGATACGCAGTATTTT,CASSQSADTQYF
TRBJ2-5,TRBV30,.,.,TGTGCCTGGAGTGTACAGAAGTATTTGAAAGAGACCCAGTACTTC,CAWSVQKYLKETQYF
TRBJ1-1,TRBV7-9,few,.,TGTGCCAGCAGCTTAGTTATGAACACTGAAGCTTTCTTT,CASSLVMNTEAFF
TRBJ2-7,TRBV6-2/TRBV6-3,.,.,TGTGCCAGCAGTAAGGACACATTTGGTGAGCAGTACTTC,CASSKDTFGEQYF
TRBJ2-7,TRBV19,.,TRBD2,TGTGCCACCTCGGGAGGGTTGGGACTATACGAGCAGTACTTC,CATSGGLGLYEQYF
TRBJ1-1,TRBV10-3,many,.,TGTGCCATCAGCCCGGAGGACACTGAAGCTTTCTTT,CAISPEDTEAFF
TRBJ2-1,TRBV5-6,once,TRBD2,TGTGCCAGCAGCTTCCGTTCGGGGGGACGTTACAATGAGCAGTTCTTC,CASSFRSGGRYNEQFF
TRBJ1-3,TRBV2,.,TRBD1,TGTGCCAGCAGTCTCAGGGGGGCGGCCGGAAACACCATATATTTT,CASSLRGAAGNTIYF
TRBJ2-1,TRBV7-6,.,TRBD2,TGTGCCAGCAGCTTCACGGGACTAGCGGGAGTCGATGAGCAGTTCTTC,CASSFTGLAGVDEQFF
TRBJ2-4,TRBV6-4,once,TRBD1,TGTGCCAGCAGCAGAGAACAGGGGGGCAACATTCAGTACTTC,CASSREQGGNIQYF
TRBJ1-5,TRBV6-2/TRBV6-3,.,TRBD1,TGTGCCAGCAGTCGCGGACAGGGGAACAATCAGCCCCAGCATTTT,CASSRGQGNNQPQHF
TRBJ2-5,TRBV2,once,TRBD1,TGTGCCAGCAGACCCCGACAGGGCCCGTGGGAGACCCAGTACTTC,CASRPRQGPWETQYF
TRBJ1-1,TRBV27,.,.,TGTGCCAGCAGTTATCGGGAGAAGGTGTCGGAAGCTTTCTTT,CASSYREKVSEAFF
TRBJ1-2,TRBV28,.,.,TGTGCCAGCAGTCAAACAGGGTTCGGAGGCTACACCTTC,CASSQTGFGGYTF
TRBJ2-2,TRBV11-2,.,TRBD2,TGTGCCAGCAGCTCGACGCCCCGACTAGCGGGAGGGCGAGGGGGGGAGCTGTTTTTT,CASSSTPRLAGGRGGELFF
TRBJ1-6,TRBV5-1,.,TRBD1,TGCGCCAGCAGCTTGGAGACAGGGCATTCACCCCTCCACTTT,CASSLETGHSPLHF